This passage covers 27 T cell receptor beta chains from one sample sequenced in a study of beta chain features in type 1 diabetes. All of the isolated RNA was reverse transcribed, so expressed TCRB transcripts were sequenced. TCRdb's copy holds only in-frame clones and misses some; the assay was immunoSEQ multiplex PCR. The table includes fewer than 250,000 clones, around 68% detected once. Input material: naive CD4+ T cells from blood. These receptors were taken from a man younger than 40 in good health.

The CDR3 DNA reads as TGTGCCTGGAGTGTCACAGGGGAAAAACTGTTTTTT. Amino acid sequence: CAWSVTGEKLFF. The chain is built from TRBV30 and TRBJ1-4; a weak D match, TRBD1 (6 bases). Germline CDR1 GTSNPN, CDR2 SVGIG (reference sequence). V gave up 0 bases and J gave up 8 bases, with 7 bases separating them. This CDR3 region has 12 residues.

Written as DNA, the CDR3 is TGCAGCGACCGCCAGGGTGGAAATGAGCAGTTCTTC. Its translation is CSDRQGGNEQFF. The chain recombines TRBV29-1 with TRBJ2-1; D might be TRBD1 (5 bases). V was pared by 7 bases and J by 7 bases, with 14 bases between. CDR3 length: 12 residues. Germline values: CDR1 SQVTM, CDR2 ANQGSEA.

Written as DNA, the CDR3 is TGTGCCAGCAGTGAATCCCCGATGGCGGGGAACACTGAAGCTTTCTTT. Encoded protein: CASSESPMAGNTEAFF. The chain uses TRBV25-1 and TRBJ1-1; D is undetermined. The germline V gene encodes CDR1 MGHDK and CDR2 SYGVNS. This CDR3 is 16 amino acids long. V was cut by 1 base and J by 1 base, with 13 bases left in between.

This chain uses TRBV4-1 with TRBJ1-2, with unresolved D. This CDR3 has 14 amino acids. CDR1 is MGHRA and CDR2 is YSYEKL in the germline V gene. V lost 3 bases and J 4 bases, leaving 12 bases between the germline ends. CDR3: CASSQGDGGYGYTF. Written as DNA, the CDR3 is TGCGCCAGCAGCCAGGGAGATGGTGGCTATGGCTACACCTTC.

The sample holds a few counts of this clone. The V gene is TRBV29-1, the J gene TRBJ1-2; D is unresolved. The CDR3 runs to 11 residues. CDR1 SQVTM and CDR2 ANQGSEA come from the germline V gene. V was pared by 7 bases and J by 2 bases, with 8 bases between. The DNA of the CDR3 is TGCAGCGCACCCGGGAACTATGGCTACACCTTC. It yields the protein CSAPGNYGYTF.

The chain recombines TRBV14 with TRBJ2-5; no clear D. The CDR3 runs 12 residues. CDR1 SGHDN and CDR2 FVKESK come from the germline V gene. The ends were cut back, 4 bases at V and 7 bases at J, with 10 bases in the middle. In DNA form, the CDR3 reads TGTGCCAGCAGCCGGCAAGGACGGACCCAGTACTTC. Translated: CASSRQGRTQYF. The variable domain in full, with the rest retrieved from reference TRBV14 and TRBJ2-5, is EAGVTQFPSHSVIEKGQTVTLRCDPISGHDNLYWYRRVMGKEIKFLLHFVKESKQDESGMPNNRFLAERTGGTYSTLKVQPAELEDSGVYFCASSRQGRTQYFGPGTRLLVL.

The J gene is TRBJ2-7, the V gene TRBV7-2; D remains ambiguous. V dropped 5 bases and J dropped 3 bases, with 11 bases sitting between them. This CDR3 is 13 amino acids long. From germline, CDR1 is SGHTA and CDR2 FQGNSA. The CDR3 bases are TGTGCCAGCAGCCCGAGGAATAACTACGAGCAGTACTTC. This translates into CASSPRNNYEQYF.

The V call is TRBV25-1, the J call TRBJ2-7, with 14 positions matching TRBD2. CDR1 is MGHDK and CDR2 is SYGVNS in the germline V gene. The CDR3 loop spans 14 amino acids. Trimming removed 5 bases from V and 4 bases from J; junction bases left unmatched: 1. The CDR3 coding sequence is TGTGCCAGCAGTCGGACTAGCGGGGGGTACGAGCAGTACTTC. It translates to CASSRTSGGYEQYF.

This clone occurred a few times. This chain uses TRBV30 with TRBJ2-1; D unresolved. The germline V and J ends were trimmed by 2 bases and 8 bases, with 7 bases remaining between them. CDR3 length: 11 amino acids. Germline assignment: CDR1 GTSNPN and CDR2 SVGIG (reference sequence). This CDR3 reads CAWSWDYEQFF. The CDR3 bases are TGTGCCTGGAGTTGGGATTATGAGCAGTTCTTC. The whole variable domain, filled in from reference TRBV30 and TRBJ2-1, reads SQTIHQWPATLVQPVGSPLSLECTVEGTSNPNLYWYRQAAGRGLQLLFYSVGIGQISSEVPQNLSASRPQDRQFILSSKKLLLSDSGFYLCAWSWDYEQFFGPGTRLTVL.

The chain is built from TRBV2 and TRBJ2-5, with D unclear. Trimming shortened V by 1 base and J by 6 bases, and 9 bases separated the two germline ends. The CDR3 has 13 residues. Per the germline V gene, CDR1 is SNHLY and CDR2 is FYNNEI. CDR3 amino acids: CASSEGGDQTQYF. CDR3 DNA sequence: TGTGCCAGCAGTGAAGGCGGCGATCAGACCCAGTACTTC.

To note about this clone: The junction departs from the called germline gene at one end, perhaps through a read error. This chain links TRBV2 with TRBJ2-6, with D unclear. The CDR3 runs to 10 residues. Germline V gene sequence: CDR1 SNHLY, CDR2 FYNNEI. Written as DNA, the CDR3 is TGCCTCTCTGGGGCCAACGTCCTGACTTTC. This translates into CLSGANVLTF.

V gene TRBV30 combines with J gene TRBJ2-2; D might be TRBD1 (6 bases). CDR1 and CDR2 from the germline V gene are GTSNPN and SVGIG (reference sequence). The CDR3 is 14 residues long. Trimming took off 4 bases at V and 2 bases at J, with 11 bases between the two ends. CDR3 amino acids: CAWKGQTNTGELFF. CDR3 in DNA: TGTGCCTGGAAAGGACAGACAAACACCGGGGAGCTGTTTTTT.

CDR3: CASSQPGQGSVHEQFF. Here the CDR3 DNA reads TGTGCCAGCTCCCAGCCCGGACAGGGTTCAGTGCATGAGCAGTTCTTC. The gene calls are TRBV18 and TRBJ2-1; TRBD1 matches 8 bases. With 6 bases clipped from V and 8 bases from J, the junction kept 15 bases outside the gene matches. Per the germline V gene, CDR1 is KGHSH and CDR2 is LQKENI. This CDR3 is built from 16 residues.

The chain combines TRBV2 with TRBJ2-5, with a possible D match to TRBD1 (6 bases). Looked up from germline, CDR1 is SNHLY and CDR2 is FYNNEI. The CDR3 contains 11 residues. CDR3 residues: CAGGEVETQYF. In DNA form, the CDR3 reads TGTGCAGGGGGAGAAGTGGAGACCCAGTACTTC.

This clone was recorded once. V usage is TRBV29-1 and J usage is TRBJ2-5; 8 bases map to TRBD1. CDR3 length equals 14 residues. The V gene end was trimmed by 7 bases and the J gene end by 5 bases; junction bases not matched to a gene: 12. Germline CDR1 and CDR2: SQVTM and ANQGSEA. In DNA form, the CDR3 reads TGCAGCGACCGTCCAGGGGGCGGATCCGAGACCCAGTACTTC. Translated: CSDRPGGGSETQYF.

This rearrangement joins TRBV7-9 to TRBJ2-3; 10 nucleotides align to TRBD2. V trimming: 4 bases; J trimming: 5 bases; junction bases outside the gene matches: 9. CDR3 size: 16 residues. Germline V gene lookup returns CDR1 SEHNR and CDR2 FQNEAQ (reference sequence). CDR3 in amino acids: CASSSTSGTKGDTQYF. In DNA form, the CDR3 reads TGTGCCAGCAGCTCTACTAGCGGGACAAAGGGAGATACGCAGTATTTT.

DNA of the CDR3: TGTGCCTGGAATGAAGGGTACCAAGAGACCCAGTACTTC. Residues: CAWNEGYQETQYF. The chain links TRBV30 to TRBJ2-5, with D hard to call. Germline V lookup: CDR1 GTSNPN, CDR2 SVGIG (reference sequence). CDR3 size: 13 residues. V was trimmed by 4 bases and J by 0 bases, leaving 9 bases between them.

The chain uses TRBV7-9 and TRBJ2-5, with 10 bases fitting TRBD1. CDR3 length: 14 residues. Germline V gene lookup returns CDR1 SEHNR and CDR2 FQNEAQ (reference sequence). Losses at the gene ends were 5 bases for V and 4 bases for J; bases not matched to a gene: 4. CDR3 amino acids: CASSKRTGGETQYF. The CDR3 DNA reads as TGTGCCAGCAGCAAGAGGACAGGGGGAGAGACCCAGTACTTC.

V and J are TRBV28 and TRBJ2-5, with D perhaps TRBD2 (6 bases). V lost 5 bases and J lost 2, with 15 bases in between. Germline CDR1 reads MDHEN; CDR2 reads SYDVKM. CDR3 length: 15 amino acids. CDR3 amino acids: CASSPSGRLQETQYF. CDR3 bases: TGTGCCAGCAGTCCCAGTGGGAGGCTGCAAGAGACCCAGTACTTC.

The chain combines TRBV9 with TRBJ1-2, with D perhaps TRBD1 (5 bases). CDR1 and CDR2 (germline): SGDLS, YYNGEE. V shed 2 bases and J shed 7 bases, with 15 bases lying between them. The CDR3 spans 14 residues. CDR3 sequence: CASSVPGTAFGYTF. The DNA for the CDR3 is TGTGCCAGCAGCGTCCCCGGGACGGCGTTTGGCTACACCTTC. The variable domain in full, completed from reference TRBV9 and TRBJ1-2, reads DSGVTQTPKHLITATGQRVTLRCSPRSGDLSVYWYQQSLDQGLQFLIQYYNGEERAKGNILERFSAQQFPDLHSELNLSSLELGDSALYFCASSVPGTAFGYTFGSGTRLTVV.

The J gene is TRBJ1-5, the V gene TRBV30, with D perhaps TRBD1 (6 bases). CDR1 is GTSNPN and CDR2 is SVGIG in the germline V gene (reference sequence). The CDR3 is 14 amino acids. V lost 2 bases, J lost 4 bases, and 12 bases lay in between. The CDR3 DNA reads TGTGCCTGGAGTCAGGGGACACTGAATCAGCCCCAGCATTTT. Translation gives CAWSQGTLNQPQHF.

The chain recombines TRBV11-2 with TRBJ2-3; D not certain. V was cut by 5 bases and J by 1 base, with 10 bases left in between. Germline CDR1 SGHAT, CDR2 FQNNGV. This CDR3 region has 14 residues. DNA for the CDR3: TGTGCCAGCAGCCCATCGGTCGGCACAGATACGCAGTATTTT. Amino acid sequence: CASSPSVGTDTQYF.

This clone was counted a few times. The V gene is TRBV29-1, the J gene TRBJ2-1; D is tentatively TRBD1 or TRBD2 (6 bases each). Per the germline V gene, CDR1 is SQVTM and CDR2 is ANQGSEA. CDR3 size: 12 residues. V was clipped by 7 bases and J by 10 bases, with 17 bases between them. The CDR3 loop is CSGGADSKEQFF. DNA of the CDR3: TGCAGCGGGGGGGCCGATTCAAAGGAGCAGTTCTTC.

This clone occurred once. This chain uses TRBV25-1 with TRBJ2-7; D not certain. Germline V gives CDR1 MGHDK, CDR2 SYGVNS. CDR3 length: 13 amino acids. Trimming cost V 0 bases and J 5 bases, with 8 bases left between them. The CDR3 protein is CASSEYGFHEQYF. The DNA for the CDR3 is TGTGCCAGCAGTGAATACGGTTTCCACGAGCAGTACTTC.

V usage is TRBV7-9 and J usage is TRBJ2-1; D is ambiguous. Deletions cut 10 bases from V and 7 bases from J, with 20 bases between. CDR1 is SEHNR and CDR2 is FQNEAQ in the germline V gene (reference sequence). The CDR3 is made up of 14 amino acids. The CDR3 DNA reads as TGTGCCACTCCTTTACGGAACCGTTTGAATGAGCAGTTCTTC. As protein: CATPLRNRLNEQFF.

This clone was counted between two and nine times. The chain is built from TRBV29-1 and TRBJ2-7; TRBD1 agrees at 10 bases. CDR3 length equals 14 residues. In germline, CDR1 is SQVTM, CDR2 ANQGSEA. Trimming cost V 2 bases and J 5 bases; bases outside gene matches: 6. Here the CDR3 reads CSVEPRDRGNEQYF. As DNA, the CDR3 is TGCAGCGTTGAACCCCGGGACAGGGGCAACGAGCAGTACTTC.

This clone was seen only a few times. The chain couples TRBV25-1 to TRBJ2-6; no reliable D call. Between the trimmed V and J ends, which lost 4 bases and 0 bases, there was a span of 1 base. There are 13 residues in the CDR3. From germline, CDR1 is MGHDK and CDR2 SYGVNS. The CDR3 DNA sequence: TGTGCCAGCAGTGGCTCTGGGGCCAACGTCCTGACTTTC. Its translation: CASSGSGANVLTF. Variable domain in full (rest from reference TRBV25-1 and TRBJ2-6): EADIYQTPRYLVIGTGKKITLECSQTMGHDKMYWYQQDPGMELHLIHYSYGVNSTEKGDLSSESTVSRIRTEHFPLTLESARPSHTSQYLCASSGSGANVLTFGAGSRLTVL.